These T cell receptor beta chains were read from a single sample in a study of blood T cell repertoires in COVID-19. Assay used: immunoSEQ multiplex PCR; TCRdb lists only in-frame clones, some missing. This table holds some 69,000 clones, around 90% found once. The sample taken for sequencing was peripheral blood. The receptors were sampled from a man in his fifties or sixties with COVID-19, enrolled during active disease. Both conserved end residues are part of each CDR3. The D gene is left open where the match is weak. Size is omitted from some rows. Given values are once, few, many or a class for expanded clones.

v_gene	j_gene	d_gene	abundance	CDR3nt	CDR3aa
TRBV7-2	TRBJ2-7	TRBD1	-	TGTGCCAGCAGCTGGAGGGACAGGGCCGCTCACGAGCAGTACTTC	CASSWRDRAAHEQYF
TRBV5-1	TRBJ2-5	TRBD2	-	TGCGCCAGCAGCTTGGTGACTAGCGGGAGAGCCTTTGCGGGGGAAGAGACCCAGTACTTC	CASSLVTSGRAFAGEETQYF
TRBV19	TRBJ2-3	TRBD1	-	TGTGCCAGTAGTATAGGTCAGGGGGCAACAGATACGCAGTATTTT	CASSIGQGATDTQYF
TRBV24-1	TRBJ2-1	TRBD2	few	TGTGCCACCAGTGAAGTAGCGGGAGTTGGAAATGAGCAGTTCTTC	CATSEVAGVGNEQFF
TRBV6-5	TRBJ1-2	-	-	TGTGCCAGCAGTTCTCCCCGTAGGGGACATGACTATGGCTACACCTTC	CASSSPRRGHDYGYTF
TRBV5-4	TRBJ2-7	TRBD1	-	TGTGCCAGCAGCCGGGACAGGTACCTCTACGAGCAGTACTTC	CASSRDRYLYEQYF
TRBV6-2/TRBV6-3	TRBJ2-1	TRBD2	-	TGTGCCAGCAGCCCGGGGGAGGGGTCCTACAATGAGCAGTTCTTC	CASSPGEGSYNEQFF
TRBV5-6	TRBJ2-7	TRBD1	-	TGTGCCAGCAGCTTGGCGGACAGGGACTACGAGCAGTACTTC	CASSLADRDYEQYF
TRBV27	TRBJ2-7	TRBD2	-	TGTGCCAGCAGTACTAGCGGTCTCTACGAGCAGTACTTC	CASSTSGLYEQYF
TRBV6-5	TRBJ1-4	TRBD1	-	TGTGCCAGCAGTATAGACAGGGGCGAAAAACTGTTTTTT	CASSIDRGEKLFF
TRBV19	TRBJ2-4	-	-	TGTGCCAGCTCGTCGGGGACCAAAAACATTCAGTACTTC	CASSSGTKNIQYF
TRBV28	TRBJ2-7	TRBD1	-	TGTGCCAGCGGACCCGGGACAGGGGGTCGAGAGCAGTACTTC	CASGPGTGGREQYF
TRBV29-1	TRBJ2-4	-	-	TGCAGCGTCCCGGCAGGTGGGCTGGTAGCCAAAAACATTCAGTACTTC	CSVPAGGLVAKNIQYF
TRBV6-5	TRBJ2-7	-	-	TGTGCCAGCAGTTACGGACAAAGCTACGAGCAGTACTTC	CASSYGQSYEQYF
TRBV5-6	TRBJ2-2	-	-	TGTGCCAGCAGCTCCCGCCGGCTGGCAGGGGTAGACACCGGGGAGCTGTTTTTT	CASSSRRLAGVDTGELFF